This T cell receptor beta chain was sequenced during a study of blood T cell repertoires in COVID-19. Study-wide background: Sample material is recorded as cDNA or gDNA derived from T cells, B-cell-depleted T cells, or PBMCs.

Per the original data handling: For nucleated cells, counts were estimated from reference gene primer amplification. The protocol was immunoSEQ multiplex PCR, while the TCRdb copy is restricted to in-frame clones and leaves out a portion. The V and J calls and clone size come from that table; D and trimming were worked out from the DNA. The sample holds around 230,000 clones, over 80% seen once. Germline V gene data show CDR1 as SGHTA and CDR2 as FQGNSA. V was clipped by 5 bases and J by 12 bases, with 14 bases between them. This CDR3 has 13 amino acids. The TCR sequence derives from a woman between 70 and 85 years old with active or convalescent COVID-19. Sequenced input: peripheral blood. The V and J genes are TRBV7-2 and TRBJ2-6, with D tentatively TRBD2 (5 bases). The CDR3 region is CASSRGPTSVLTF. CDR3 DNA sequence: TGTGCCAGCAGCCGCGGGCCAACCAGCGTCCTGACTTTC.